This T cell receptor beta chain was identified in a study of blood T cell repertoires in COVID-19. Study overall: Sample material is recorded as cDNA or gDNA derived from T cells, B-cell-depleted T cells, or PBMCs.

The germline CDR1 and CDR2 sequences are SGDLS and YYNGEE. V lost 2 bases and J 0 bases, leaving 9 bases between the germline ends. The CDR3 extends over 15 amino acids. Libraries were prepared by immunoSEQ multiplex PCR; TCRdb keeps only in-frame clonotypes and omits some of them. Of 310,000 or so clones listed, about 87% are singletons. Sequencing was performed on peripheral blood. The clonotype was recovered from a man aged 30-40 years with COVID-19, enrolled during active disease. J is TRBJ1-3 and V is TRBV9, with D unresolved. The CDR3 loop is CASSVSSYSGNTIYF. CDR3 sequence (DNA): TGTGCCAGCAGCGTTTCTTCCTACTCTGGAAACACCATATATTTT.